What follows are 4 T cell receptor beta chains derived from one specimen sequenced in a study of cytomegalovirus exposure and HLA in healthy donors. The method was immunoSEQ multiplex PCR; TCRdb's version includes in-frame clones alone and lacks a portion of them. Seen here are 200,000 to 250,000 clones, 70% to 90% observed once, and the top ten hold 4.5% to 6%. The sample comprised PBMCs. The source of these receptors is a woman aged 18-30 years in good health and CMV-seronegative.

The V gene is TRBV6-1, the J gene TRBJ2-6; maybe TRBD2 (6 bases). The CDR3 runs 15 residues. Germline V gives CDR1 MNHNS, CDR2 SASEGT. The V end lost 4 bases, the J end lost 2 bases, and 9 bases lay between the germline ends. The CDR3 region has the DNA TGTGCCAGCAGTGCGCGGGGTACTGGGGCCAACGTCCTGACTTTC. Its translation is CASSARGTGANVLTF.

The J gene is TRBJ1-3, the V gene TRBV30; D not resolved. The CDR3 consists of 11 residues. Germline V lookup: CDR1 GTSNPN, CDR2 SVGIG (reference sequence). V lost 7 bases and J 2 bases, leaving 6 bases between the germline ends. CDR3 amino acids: CASTAGNTIYF. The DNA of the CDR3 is TGTGCCTCCACCGCTGGAAACACCATATATTTT.

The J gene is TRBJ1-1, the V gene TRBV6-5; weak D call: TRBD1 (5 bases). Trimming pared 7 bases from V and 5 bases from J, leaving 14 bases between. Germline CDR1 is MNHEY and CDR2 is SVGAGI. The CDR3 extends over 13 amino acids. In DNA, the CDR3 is TGTGCCAGCACCCGTGGGGGACCAACTGAAGCTTTCTTT. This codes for CASTRGGPTEAFF.

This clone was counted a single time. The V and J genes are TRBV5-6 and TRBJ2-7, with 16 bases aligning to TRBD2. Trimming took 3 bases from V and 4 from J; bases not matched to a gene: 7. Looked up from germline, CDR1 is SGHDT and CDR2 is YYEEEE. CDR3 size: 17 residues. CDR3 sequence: CASSSGLAGGITYEQYF. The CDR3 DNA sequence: TGTGCCAGCAGCTCGGGACTAGCGGGAGGGATTACGTACGAGCAGTACTTC.